This T cell receptor (beta chain) is from a study of T cell repertoires in cytomegalovirus infection. TCRdb re-called the reads with MiXCR, one entry per CDR3 protein. This table has approximately 750,000 distinct CDR3 sequences, 35% to 40% appearing once. Germline values: CDR1 KGHSH, CDR2 LQKENI. The length of the CDR3 is 13 residues. The V gene lost 5 bases and the J gene lost 8 bases, with 15 bases spanning the gap. The origin of this receptor is a human donor in good health (CMV status not recorded). Some clones in this sample may be carry-over from other donors' samples. This chain joins TRBV18 and TRBJ1-1; TRBD1 is a possible D gene (5 bases). The sequenced material came from PBMCs. The CDR3 DNA sequence: TGTGCCAGCTCAGAAGGGGCCGACAGAGAAGCTTTCTTT. Amino acid sequence: CASSEGADREAFF.